The T cell receptor beta chain described here comes from a study of blood T cell repertoires in COVID-19. Across the study: COVID-19 samples collected from the United States, Italy and Spain covered acute and convalescent phases. PBMCs, B-cell-depleted T cells, or T cells provided the cDNA or gDNA that made up the material.

The CDR3 spans 14 residues. Germline CDR1 is LGHDT and CDR2 is YNNKEL (reference sequence). V lost 1 base, J lost 0 bases, and 4 bases lay in between. The assay was immunoSEQ multiplex PCR, and TCRdb's table has in-frame clones only and misses some. Of more than 200,000 clones detected, around 78% appear once; the ten largest clones hold under 3%. Worth noting for this clone: Other DNA sequences of this sample code for an identical CDR3.

Sequenced material: peripheral blood. The chain combines TRBV3-1 (or the pseudogene TRBV3-2) with TRBJ1-5; D is unclear. The clonotype originates from a woman in her seventies with active or convalescent COVID-19. CDR3 in DNA: TGTGCCAGCAGCCAAGCCTCTAGCAATCAGCCCCAGCATTTT. Translating gives CASSQASSNQPQHF.